This TCR beta chain derives from a study of radiotherapy plus CTLA-4 blockade in lung cancer. Study-level information: Of all patients, under 20% responded objectively and approximately 31% showed disease control.

The ends were cut back, 3 bases at V and 2 bases at J, with 18 bases in the middle. The CDR3 extends over 16 amino acids. Assay used: immunoSEQ multiplex PCR; TCRdb lists only in-frame clones, some missing. Among 120,000 or so clones, about nine tenths were seen once, and the ten largest hold over 6%. The sequenced sample was peripheral blood, obtained from a patient treated with radiotherapy plus ipilimumab. The chain couples TRBV5-3 to TRBJ2-7; D may be TRBD1 (5 bases). TRBV5-3 belongs to the ORF category, with a function that is uncertain. The clonotype originates from a human donor with non-small cell lung cancer that progressed on radiotherapy plus ipilimumab. The CDR3 bases are TGTGCCAGAAGCTCCGATAGGGGTCGTCATGCCTACGAGCAGTACTTC. Protein product: CARSSDRGRHAYEQYF.